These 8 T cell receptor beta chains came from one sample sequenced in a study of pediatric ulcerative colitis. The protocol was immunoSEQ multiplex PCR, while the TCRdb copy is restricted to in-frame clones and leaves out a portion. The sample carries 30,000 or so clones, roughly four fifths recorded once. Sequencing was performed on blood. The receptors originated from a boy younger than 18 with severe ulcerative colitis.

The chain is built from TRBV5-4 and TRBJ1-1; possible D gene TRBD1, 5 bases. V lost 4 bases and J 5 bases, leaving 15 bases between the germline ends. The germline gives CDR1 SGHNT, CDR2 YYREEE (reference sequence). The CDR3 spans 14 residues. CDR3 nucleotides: TGTGCCAGCAGCCCCGGGGGGAGGCAGACTGAAGCTTTCTTT. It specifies CASSPGGRQTEAFF.

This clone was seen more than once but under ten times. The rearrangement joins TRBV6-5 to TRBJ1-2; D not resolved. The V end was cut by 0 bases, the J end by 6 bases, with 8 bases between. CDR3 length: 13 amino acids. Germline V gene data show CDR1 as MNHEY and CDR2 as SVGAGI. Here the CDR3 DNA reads TGTGCCAGCAGTTACTCGGGGATTGATGGCTACACCTTC. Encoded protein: CASSYSGIDGYTF.

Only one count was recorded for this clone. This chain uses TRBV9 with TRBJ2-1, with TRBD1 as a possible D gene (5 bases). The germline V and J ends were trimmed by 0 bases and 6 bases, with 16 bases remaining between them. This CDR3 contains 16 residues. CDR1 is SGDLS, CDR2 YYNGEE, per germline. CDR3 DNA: TGTGCCAGCAGCGTAGCTATGGCAGGGCGAGGCAATGAGCAGTTCTTC. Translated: CASSVAMAGRGNEQFF.

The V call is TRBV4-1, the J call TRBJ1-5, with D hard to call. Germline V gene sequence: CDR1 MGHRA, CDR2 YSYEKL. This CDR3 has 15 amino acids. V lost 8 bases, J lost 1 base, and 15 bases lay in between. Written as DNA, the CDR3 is TGCGCCAGCCAGGAAATAGCGAACAGCAATCAGCCCCAGCATTTT. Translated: CASQEIANSNQPQHF.

The CDR3 nucleotides read TGTGCCAGCAGTGAATGGAGGGACGTGGGGGCAGATACGCAGTATTTT. Amino acids: CASSEWRDVGADTQYF. The V call is TRBV2, the J call TRBJ2-3, with D perhaps TRBD2 (6 bases). Per the germline V gene, CDR1 is SNHLY and CDR2 is FYNNEI. V dropped 2 bases and J dropped 4 bases, with 16 bases sitting between them. The length of the CDR3 is 16 residues.

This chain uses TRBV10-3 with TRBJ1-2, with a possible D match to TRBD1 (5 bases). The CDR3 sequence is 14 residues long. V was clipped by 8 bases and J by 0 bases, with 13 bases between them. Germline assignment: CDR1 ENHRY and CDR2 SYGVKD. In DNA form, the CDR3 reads TGTGCCATCTCGGTGGGGGGGACTAACTATGGCTACACCTTC. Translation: CAISVGGTNYGYTF.

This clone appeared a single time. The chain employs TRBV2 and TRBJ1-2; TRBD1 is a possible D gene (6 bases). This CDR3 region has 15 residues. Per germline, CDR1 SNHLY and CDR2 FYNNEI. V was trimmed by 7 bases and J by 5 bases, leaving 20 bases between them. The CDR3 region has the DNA TGTGCCAGCATTGTTGACAGGATGAGTTCGTATGGCTACACCTTC. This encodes CASIVDRMSSYGYTF.

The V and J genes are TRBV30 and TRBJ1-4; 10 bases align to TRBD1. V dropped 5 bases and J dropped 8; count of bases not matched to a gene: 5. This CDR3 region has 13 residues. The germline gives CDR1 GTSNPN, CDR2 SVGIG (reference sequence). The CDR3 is CAWAPGQGEKLFF. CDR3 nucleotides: TGTGCCTGGGCTCCGGGACAGGGGGAAAAACTGTTTTTT. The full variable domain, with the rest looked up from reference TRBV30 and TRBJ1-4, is SQTIHQWPATLVQPVGSPLSLECTVEGTSNPNLYWYRQAAGRGLQLLFYSVGIGQISSEVPQNLSASRPQDRQFILSSKKLLLSDSGFYLCAWAPGQGEKLFFGSGTQLSVL.